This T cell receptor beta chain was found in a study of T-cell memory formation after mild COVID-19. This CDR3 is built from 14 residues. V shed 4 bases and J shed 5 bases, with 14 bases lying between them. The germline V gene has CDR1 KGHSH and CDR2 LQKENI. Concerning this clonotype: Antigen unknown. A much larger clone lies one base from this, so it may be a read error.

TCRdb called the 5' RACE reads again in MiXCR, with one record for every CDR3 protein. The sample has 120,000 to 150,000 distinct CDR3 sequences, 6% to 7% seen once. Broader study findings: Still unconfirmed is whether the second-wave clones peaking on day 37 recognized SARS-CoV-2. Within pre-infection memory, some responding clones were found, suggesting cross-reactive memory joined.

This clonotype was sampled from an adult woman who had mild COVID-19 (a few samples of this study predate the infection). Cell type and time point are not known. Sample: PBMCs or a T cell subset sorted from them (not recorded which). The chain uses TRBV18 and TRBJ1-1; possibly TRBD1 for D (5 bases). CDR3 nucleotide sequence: TGTGCCAGCTCACTCCAAGGGGCGATAACTGAAGCTTTCTTT. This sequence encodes CASSLQGAITEAFF. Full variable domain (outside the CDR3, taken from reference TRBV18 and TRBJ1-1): NAGVMQNPRHLVRRRGQEARLRCSPMKGHSHVYWYRQLPEEGLKFMVYLQKENIIDESGMPKERFSAEFPKEGPSILRIQQVVRGDSAAYFCASSLQGAITEAFFGQGTRLTVV.